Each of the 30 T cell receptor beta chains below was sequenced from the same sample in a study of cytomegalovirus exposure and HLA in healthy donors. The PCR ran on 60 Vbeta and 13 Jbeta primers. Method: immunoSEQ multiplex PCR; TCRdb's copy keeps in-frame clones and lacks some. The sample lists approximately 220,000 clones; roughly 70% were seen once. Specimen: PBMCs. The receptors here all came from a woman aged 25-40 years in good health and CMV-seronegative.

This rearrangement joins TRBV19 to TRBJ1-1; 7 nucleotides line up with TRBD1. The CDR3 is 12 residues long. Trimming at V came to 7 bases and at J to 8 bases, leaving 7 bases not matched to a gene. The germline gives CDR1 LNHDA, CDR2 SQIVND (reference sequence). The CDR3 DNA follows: TGTGCCAGTAACGCCGGGACAGCCGAAGCTTTCTTT. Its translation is CASNAGTAEAFF.

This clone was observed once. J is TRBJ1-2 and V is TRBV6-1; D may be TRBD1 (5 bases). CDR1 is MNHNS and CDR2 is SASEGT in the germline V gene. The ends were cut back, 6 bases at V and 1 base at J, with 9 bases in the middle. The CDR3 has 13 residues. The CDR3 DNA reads TGTGCCAGCAGCCCGGGACTTAACTATGGCTACACCTTC. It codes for CASSPGLNYGYTF.

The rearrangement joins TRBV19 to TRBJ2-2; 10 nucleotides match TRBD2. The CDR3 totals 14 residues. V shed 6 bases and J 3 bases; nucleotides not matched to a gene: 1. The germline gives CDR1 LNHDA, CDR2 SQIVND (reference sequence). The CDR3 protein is CASRGLADTGELFF. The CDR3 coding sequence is TGTGCCAGTAGAGGACTAGCGGACACCGGGGAGCTGTTTTTT.

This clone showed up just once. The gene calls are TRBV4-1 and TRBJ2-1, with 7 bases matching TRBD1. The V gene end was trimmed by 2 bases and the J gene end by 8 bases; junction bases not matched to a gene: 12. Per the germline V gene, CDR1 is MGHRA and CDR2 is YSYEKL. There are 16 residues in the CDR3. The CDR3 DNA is TGCGCCAGCAGCCAACCCTACAGGGGTGGCCGCCATGAGCAGTTCTTC. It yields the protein CASSQPYRGGRHEQFF.

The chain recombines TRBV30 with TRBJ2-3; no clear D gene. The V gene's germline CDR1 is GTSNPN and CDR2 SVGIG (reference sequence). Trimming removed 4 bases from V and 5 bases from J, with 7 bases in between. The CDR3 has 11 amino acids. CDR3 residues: CAWNLRDTQYF. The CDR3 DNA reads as TGTGCCTGGAACCTAAGAGATACGCAGTATTTT.

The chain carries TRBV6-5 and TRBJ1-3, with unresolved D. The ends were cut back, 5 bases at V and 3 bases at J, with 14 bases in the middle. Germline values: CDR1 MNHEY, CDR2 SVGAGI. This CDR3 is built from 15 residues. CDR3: CASSSGEAGGNTIYF. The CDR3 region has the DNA TGTGCCAGCAGTAGTGGGGAGGCAGGTGGAAACACCATATATTTT.

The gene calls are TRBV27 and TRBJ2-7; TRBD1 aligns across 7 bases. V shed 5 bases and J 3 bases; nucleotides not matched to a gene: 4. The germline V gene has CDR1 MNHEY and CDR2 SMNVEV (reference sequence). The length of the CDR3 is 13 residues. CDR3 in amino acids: CASSGTENYEQYF. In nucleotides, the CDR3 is TGTGCCAGCAGTGGGACAGAGAACTACGAGCAGTACTTC.

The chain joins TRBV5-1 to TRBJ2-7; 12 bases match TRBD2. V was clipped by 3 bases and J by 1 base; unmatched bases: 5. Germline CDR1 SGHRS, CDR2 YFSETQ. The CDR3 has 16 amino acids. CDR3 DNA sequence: TGCGCCAGCAGCTGGGGACTAGCGGGTGCTTCCTACGAGCAGTACTTC. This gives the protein CASSWGLAGASYEQYF.

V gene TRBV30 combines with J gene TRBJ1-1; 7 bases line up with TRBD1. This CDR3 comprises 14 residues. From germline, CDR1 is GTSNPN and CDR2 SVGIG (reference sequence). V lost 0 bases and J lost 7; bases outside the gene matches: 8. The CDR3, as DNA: TGTGCCTGGAGTGTAAAAGGGGGCAGCGGTGAAGCTTTCTTT. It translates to CAWSVKGGSGEAFF.

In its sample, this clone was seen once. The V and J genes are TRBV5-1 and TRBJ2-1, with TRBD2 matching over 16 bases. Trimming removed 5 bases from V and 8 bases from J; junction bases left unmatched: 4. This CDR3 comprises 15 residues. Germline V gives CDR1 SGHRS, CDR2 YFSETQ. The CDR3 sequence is CASRGLAGGRDEQFF. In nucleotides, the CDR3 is TGCGCCAGCAGGGGACTAGCGGGAGGGAGGGATGAGCAGTTCTTC.

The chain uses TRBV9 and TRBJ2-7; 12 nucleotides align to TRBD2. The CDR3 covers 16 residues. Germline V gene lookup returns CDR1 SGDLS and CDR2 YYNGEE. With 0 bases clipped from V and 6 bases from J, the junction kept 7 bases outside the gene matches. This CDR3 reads CASSVETSGSFAEQYF. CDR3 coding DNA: TGTGCCAGCAGCGTAGAGACTAGCGGGAGTTTCGCCGAGCAGTACTTC. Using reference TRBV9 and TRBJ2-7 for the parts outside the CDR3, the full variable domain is DSGVTQTPKHLITATGQRVTLRCSPRSGDLSVYWYQQSLDQGLQFLIQYYNGEERAKGNILERFSAQQFPDLHSELNLSSLELGDSALYFCASSVETSGSFAEQYFGPGTRLTVT.

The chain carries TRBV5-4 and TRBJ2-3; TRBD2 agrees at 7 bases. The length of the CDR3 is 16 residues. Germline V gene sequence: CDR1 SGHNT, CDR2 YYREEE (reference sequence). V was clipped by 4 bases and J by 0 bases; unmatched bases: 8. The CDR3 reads CASSRGGSGSTDTQYF. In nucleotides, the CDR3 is TGTGCCAGCAGCCGGGGTGGTAGCGGGAGCACAGATACGCAGTATTTT.

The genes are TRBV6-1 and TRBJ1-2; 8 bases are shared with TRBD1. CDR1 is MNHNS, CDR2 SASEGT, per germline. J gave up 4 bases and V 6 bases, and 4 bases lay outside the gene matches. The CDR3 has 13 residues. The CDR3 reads CASRTGDSYGYTF. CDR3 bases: TGTGCCAGCAGGACAGGGGACAGCTATGGCTACACCTTC.

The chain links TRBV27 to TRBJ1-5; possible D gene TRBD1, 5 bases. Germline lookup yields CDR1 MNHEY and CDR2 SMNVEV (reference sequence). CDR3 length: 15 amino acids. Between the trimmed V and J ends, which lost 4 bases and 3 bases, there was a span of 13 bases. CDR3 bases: TGTGCCAGCAGTTGGGGGGGAGGGTTCAATCAGCCCCAGCATTTT. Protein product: CASSWGGGFNQPQHF.

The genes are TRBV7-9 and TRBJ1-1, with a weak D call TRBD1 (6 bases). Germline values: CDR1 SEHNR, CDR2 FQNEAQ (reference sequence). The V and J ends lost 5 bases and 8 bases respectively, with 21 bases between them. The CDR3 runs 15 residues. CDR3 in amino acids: CASSPGGGRGAEAFF. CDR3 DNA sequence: TGTGCCAGCAGCCCCGGCGGGGGCAGAGGCGCCGAAGCTTTCTTT.

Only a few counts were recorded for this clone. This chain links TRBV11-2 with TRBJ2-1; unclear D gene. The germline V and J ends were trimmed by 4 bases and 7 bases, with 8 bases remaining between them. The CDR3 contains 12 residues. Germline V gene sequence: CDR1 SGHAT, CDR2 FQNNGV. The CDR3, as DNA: TGTGCCAGCAGCTCCGCACTTAATGAGCAGTTCTTC. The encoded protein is CASSSALNEQFF.

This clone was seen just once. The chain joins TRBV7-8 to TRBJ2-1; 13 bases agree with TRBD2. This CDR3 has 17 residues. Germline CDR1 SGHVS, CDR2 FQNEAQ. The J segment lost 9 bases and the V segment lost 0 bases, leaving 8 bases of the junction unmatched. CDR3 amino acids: CASSLAYTSGGAGEQFF. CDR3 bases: TGTGCCAGCAGCTTAGCCTACACTAGCGGGGGGGCCGGTGAGCAGTTCTTC.

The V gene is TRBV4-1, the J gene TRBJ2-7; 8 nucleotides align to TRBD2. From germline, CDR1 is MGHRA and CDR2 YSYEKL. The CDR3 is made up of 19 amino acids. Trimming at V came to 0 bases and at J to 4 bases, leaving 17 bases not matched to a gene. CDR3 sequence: CASSQESLAGAAGLYEQYF. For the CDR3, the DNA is TGCGCCAGCAGCCAAGAAAGCCTAGCGGGTGCCGCAGGGCTATACGAGCAGTACTTC.

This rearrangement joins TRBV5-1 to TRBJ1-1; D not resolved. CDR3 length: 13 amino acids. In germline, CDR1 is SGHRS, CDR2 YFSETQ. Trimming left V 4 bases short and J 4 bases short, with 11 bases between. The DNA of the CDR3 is TGCGCCAGCAGCCAAGCGGGGAGCACTGAAGCTTTCTTT. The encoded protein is CASSQAGSTEAFF.

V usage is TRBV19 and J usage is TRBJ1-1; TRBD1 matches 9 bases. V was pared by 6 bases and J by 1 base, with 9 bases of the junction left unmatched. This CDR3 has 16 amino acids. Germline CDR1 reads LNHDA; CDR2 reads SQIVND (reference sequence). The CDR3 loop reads CASRERLTGGNTEAFF. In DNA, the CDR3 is TGTGCCAGTAGAGAGCGCCTGACAGGGGGGAACACTGAAGCTTTCTTT.

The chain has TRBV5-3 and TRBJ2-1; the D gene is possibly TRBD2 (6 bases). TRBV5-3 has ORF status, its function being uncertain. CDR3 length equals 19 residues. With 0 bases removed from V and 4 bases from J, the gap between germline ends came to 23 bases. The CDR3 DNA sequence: TGTGCCAGAAGCTTGGCCTCAAGGGACTCCGAAAGGATTTACAATGAGCAGTTCTTC. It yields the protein CARSLASRDSERIYNEQFF.

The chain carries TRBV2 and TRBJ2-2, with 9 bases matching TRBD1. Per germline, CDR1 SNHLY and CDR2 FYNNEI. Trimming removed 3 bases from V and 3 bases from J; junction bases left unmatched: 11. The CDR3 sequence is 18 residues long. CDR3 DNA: TGTGCCAGCAGTGACTGGGGACAGGGATCCGTGGACACCGGGGAGCTGTTTTTT. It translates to CASSDWGQGSVDTGELFF.

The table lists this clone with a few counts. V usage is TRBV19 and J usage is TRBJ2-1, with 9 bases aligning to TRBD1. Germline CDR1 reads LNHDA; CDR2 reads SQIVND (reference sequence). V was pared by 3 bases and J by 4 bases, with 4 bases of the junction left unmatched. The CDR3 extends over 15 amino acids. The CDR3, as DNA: TGTGCCAGTAGTATTGCGACAGGGGGATACAATGAGCAGTTCTTC. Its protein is CASSIATGGYNEQFF.

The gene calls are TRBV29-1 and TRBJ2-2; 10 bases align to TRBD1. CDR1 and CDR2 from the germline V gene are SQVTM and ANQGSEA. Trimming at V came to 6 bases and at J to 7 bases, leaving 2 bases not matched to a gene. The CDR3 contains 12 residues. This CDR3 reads CSVTGGGGELFF. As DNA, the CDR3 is TGCAGCGTGACAGGGGGCGGCGGGGAGCTGTTTTTT.

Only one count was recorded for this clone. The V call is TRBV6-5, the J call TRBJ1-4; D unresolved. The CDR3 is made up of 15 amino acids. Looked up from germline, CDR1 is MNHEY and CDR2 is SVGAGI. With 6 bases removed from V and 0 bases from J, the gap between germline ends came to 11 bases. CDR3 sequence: CASSNTVTTNEKLFF. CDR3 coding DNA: TGTGCCAGCAGCAACACAGTTACAACTAATGAAAAACTGTTTTTT.

DNA for the CDR3: TGTGCCAGCAGCGGGCCGGACAGGCCCCAAGAGCAGTTCTTC. It codes for CASSGPDRPQEQFF. The chain recombines TRBV7-6 with TRBJ2-1; the match to TRBD1 covers 7 bases. The CDR3 runs to 14 residues. The J segment lost 10 bases and the V segment lost 5 bases, leaving 11 bases of the junction unmatched. Per the germline V gene, CDR1 is SGHVS and CDR2 is FNYEAQ.

The CDR3 sequence is CASSYSTSGGETQYF. In DNA form, the CDR3 reads TGTGCCAGCAGTTACTCAACTAGCGGGGGAGAGACCCAGTACTTC. This chain uses TRBV6-6 with TRBJ2-5, with 11 nucleotides matching TRBD2. The germline V gene has CDR1 MNHNY and CDR2 SVGAGI (reference sequence). This CDR3 comprises 15 residues. Trimming removed 0 bases from V and 4 bases from J; junction bases left unmatched: 1.

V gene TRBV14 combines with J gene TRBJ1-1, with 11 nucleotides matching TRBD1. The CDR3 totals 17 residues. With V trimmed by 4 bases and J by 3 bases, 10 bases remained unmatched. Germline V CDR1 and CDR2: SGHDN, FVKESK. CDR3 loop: CASSPFGTGGGDTEAFF. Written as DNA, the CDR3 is TGTGCCAGCAGCCCCTTCGGGACAGGGGGAGGGGACACTGAAGCTTTCTTT.

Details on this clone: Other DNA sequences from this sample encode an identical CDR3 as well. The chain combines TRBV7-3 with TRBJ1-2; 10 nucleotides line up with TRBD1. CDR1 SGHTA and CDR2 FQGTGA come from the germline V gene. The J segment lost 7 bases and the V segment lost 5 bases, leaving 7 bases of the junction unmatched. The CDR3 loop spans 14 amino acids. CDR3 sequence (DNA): TGTGCCAGCAGCCCGACAGGGGGCGCGGGTGGCTACACCTTC. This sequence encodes CASSPTGGAGGYTF.

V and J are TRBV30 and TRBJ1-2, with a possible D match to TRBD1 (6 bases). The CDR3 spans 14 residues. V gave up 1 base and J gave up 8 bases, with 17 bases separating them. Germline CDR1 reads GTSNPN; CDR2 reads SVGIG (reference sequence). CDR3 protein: CAWSEQGGPEGYTF. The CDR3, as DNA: TGTGCCTGGAGTGAACAGGGAGGGCCGGAGGGCTACACCTTC. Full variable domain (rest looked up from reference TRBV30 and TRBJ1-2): SQTIHQWPATLVQPVGSPLSLECTVEGTSNPNLYWYRQAAGRGLQLLFYSVGIGQISSEVPQNLSASRPQDRQFILSSKKLLLSDSGFYLCAWSEQGGPEGYTFGSGTRLTVV.